The source of this TCR beta chain is a study of T cell responses to AZD1222 COVID-19 vaccine. Points on this clone: Its target is unknown.

Regarding the study as a whole: Researchers report vaccine-associated CD4 TCRs spanning spike, with dominance at 160-218 and 743-854. Donors, mostly white British, included more females; clonal diversity was possibly underestimated. Among spike-specific TCRs, nearly half reportedly target unmutated variant regions.

CDR3 length equals 13 residues. V was clipped by 6 bases and J by 7 bases; unmatched bases: 3. CDR1 is SNHLY, CDR2 FYNNEI, per germline. Libraries were prepared by immunoSEQ multiplex PCR; TCRdb keeps only in-frame clonotypes and omits some of them. Here the sample spans roughly 110,000 clones, 87% being singletons. Second-dose schedules of about 4 or about 12 weeks were combined. The origin of this receptor is an adult who received the AZD1222 COVID-19 vaccine. The J gene is TRBJ1-6, the V gene TRBV2; 7 positions agree with TRBD1. Sample: peripheral blood, taken 28 days after the second AZD1222 dose. The CDR3 bases are TGTGCCAGCAGCGAGGACAGGAATTCACCCCTCCACTTT. Residues: CASSEDRNSPLHF.